The rows below give T cell receptor beta chains drawn from one sample of a study of response to subunit inactivated influenza vaccine. Via MiXCR, TCRdb re-called the RT-PCR reads, giving one row per CDR3 protein. The sample lists hundreds of thousands of distinct CDR3 sequences, about 14% occurring once. The sequences come from PBMCs from blood, collected approximately 15 days before vaccination. The receptor set was obtained from a man aged 50 to 59 who received an inactivated influenza vaccine. CDR3s include the opening cysteine and the closing phenylalanine or tryptophan. Each record gives: J gene, CDR3 length, D gene, V gene, clone size, CDR3 protein, CDR3 DNA. The D gene is left open where the match is weak. Only part of the rows carry a size: once, few, many, or a class if the clone is expanded.

>TRBJ2-1|15|TRBD1|TRBV20-1|few
CSATTTGTGGYEQFF
TGCAGTGCTACCACTACCGGGACAGGGGGCTATGAGCAGTTCTTC
>TRBJ2-3|15|TRBD1|TRBV28|few
CASSGGQGLTDTQYF
TGTGCCAGCAGTGGTGGACAGGGGTTAACAGATACGCAGTATTTT
>TRBJ2-3|16|TRBD1|TRBV6-2/TRBV6-3|few
CASSYSLHRGPDTQYF
TGTGCCAGCAGTTACTCGCTCCACAGGGGCCCCGATACGCAGTATTTT
>TRBJ2-1|14|-|TRBV5-1|many
CASSLSQGPDEQFF
TGCGCCAGCAGCTTATCCCAGGGTCCGGATGAGCAGTTCTTC
>TRBJ2-1|12|-|TRBV12-3/TRBV12-4|-
CASRDIRNEQFF
TGTGCCAGTAGGGACATTCGGAATGAGCAGTTCTTC
>TRBJ2-7|12|-|TRBV20-1|few
CSAHPLSDEQYF
TGCAGTGCCCATCCCTTGTCGGACGAGCAGTACTTC
>TRBJ1-1|15|TRBD1|TRBV28|-
CASSTWTGKDTEAFF
TGTGCCAGCAGTACGTGGACAGGGAAGGACACTGAAGCTTTCTTT
>TRBJ2-7|13|TRBD1|TRBV29-1|many
CSVNSGTGAEQYF
TGCAGCGTAAACTCCGGGACAGGGGCCGAGCAGTACTTC
>TRBJ2-7|16|TRBD1|TRBV18|few
CASPHLSDRDFNEQYF
TGTGCCAGCCCCCACCTGTCGGACAGGGATTTCAACGAGCAGTACTTC
>TRBJ1-1|17|-|TRBV6-5|few
CASSWGSNPILNTEAFF
TGTGCCAGCAGTTGGGGCAGTAACCCGATCCTGAACACTGAAGCTTTCTTT
>TRBJ2-5|14|-|TRBV5-1|many
CASSLAKVQETQYF
TGCGCCAGCAGCTTGGCCAAGGTCCAAGAGACCCAGTACTTC
>TRBJ2-3|15|-|TRBV7-9|-
CASTDPTGPSDTQYF
TGTGCCAGCACCGACCCGACAGGCCCATCCGATACGCAGTATTTT
>TRBJ2-7|13|-|TRBV5-1|-
CASSLELGVEQYF
TGCGCCAGCAGCTTGGAACTGGGAGTCGAGCAGTACTTC
>TRBJ2-4|17|-|TRBV20-1|-
CSARDFRDSRSSNIQYF
TGCAGTGCTAGAGACTTCCGGGACTCCCGTTCAAGCAACATTCAGTACTTC
>TRBJ2-5|15|-|TRBV6-1|-
CASRRRLGEKETQYF
TGTGCCAGCAGAAGACGACTAGGGGAGAAGGAGACCCAGTACTTC
>TRBJ1-3|12|-|TRBV10-3|few
CAITPERNTIYF
TGTGCCATCACCCCAGAGAGGAACACCATATATTTT
>TRBJ2-1|15|-|TRBV3-1|few
CASSQDWSLRGEQFF
TGTGCCAGCAGCCAAGATTGGAGCCTTAGAGGTGAGCAGTTCTTC
>TRBJ2-7|14|-|TRBV18|-
CASSPMETTYEQYF
TGTGCCAGCTCACCAATGGAAACAACCTACGAGCAGTACTTC
>TRBJ2-2|13|-|TRBV7-8|-
CASRTPNTGELFF
TGTGCCAGCCGGACACCGAACACCGGGGAGCTGTTTTTT
>TRBJ2-3|18|TRBD1|TRBV27|few
CASSPEGQGRRGTDTQYF
TGTGCCAGCAGTCCGGAAGGACAGGGGCGAAGGGGCACAGATACGCAGTATTTT
>TRBJ2-3|11|-|TRBV29-1|few
CSVHLWDTQYF
TGCAGCGTTCATCTTTGGGATACGCAGTATTTT
>TRBJ2-3|16|-|TRBV7-2|-
CASSLVGGLGTDTQYF
TGTGCCAGCAGCTTAGTTGGGGGCCTCGGCACAGATACGCAGTATTTT
>TRBJ2-7|14|TRBD1|TRBV5-1|many
CASSLGGGSYEQYF
TGTGCCAGCAGCTTAGGGGGCGGCTCCTACGAGCAGTACTTC
>TRBJ2-1|17|TRBD2|TRBV7-3|-
CASSPHGLAGGPNEQFF
TGTGCCAGCAGCCCCCACGGACTAGCGGGAGGGCCTAATGAGCAGTTCTTC
>TRBJ2-6|16|-|TRBV20-1|few
CSATWGQGTGANVLTF
TGCAGTGCTACCTGGGGGCAGGGAACTGGGGCCAACGTCCTGACTTTC
>TRBJ2-2|16|-|TRBV3-1|many
CASSQVGRAITGELFF
TGTGCCAGCAGCCAAGTCGGCAGGGCCATCACCGGGGAGCTGTTTTTT
>TRBJ1-1|15|-|TRBV18|many
CASSPPRDRGTEAFF
TGTGCCAGCTCACCACCTAGGGACCGGGGGACTGAAGCTTTCTTT
>TRBJ2-5|16|TRBD1|TRBV6-5|-
CASSYFRGQGGETQYF
TGTGCCAGCAGTTATTTCAGGGGACAGGGTGGGGAGACCCAGTACTTC
>TRBJ2-3|13|-|TRBV5-6|-
CASSTWGTDTQYF
TGTGCCAGCAGCACTTGGGGCACAGATACGCAGTATTTT
>TRBJ1-1|15|TRBD1|TRBV18|-
CASSPRRDSQIEAFF
TGTGCCAGCTCACCAAGAAGGGACAGCCAAATAGAAGCTTTCTTT
>TRBJ2-2|15|-|TRBV7-9|many
CASIPLGRRSGELFF
TGTGCCAGCATCCCACTAGGCAGAAGGTCCGGGGAGCTGTTTTTT
>TRBJ2-5|15|TRBD2|TRBV5-1|few
CASLAWGGSGETQYF
TGCGCCAGCCTGGCTTGGGGGGGGTCTGGAGAGACCCAGTACTTC